The 25 T cell receptor beta chains listed next were all sequenced from one sample in a study of cytomegalovirus exposure and HLA in healthy donors. The primer mix had 60 Vbeta and 13 Jbeta primers. Clones were sequenced by immunoSEQ multiplex PCR, and TCRdb holds only the in-frame ones, with some missing. The data show about 160,000 clones, 80% seen once. The specimen sequenced was PBMCs. The receptors come from a man between 18 and 29 years old in good health and CMV-seropositive.

This clone has a single count. The chain couples TRBV9 to TRBJ1-6; D is undetermined. The germline V gene encodes CDR1 SGDLS and CDR2 YYNGEE. The CDR3 has 14 amino acids. The V end was cut by 0 bases, the J end by 7 bases, with 8 bases between. CDR3 in DNA: TGTGCCAGCAGCGTAGTAAAGGAGAATTCACCCCTCCACTTT. This encodes CASSVVKENSPLHF.

V is TRBV11-2 and J is TRBJ1-5; 7 bases map to TRBD1. CDR1 and CDR2 (germline): SGHAT, FQNNGV. This CDR3 spans 13 amino acids. V lost 3 bases and J lost 7; bases outside the gene matches: 3. The CDR3 sequence is CASSFRRGQPQHF. The CDR3 bases are TGTGCCAGCAGCTTCCGCAGGGGGCAGCCCCAGCATTTT.

The chain carries TRBV5-4 and TRBJ2-2; a possible D gene is TRBD1 (5 bases). V gave up 0 bases and J gave up 3 bases, with 12 bases separating them. Germline CDR1 reads SGHNT; CDR2 reads YYREEE (reference sequence). The CDR3 has 16 residues. The CDR3 coding sequence is TGTGCCAGCAGCTTGGGGGGCCTTGGGGACACCGGGGAGCTGTTTTTT. Residues: CASSLGGLGDTGELFF.

The V call is TRBV30, the J call TRBJ2-1; D possibly corresponds to TRBD2 (5 bases). Trimming removed 1 base from V and 6 bases from J, with 10 bases in between. Per the germline V gene, CDR1 is GTSNPN and CDR2 is SVGIG (reference sequence). The CDR3 runs 13 residues. CDR3 in DNA: TGTGCCTGGAGTGGCCTAGCATCCAATGAGCAGTTCTTC. Protein: CAWSGLASNEQFF.

The chain is built from TRBV29-1 and TRBJ1-1; 8 nucleotides line up with TRBD1. After removal of 4 bases from V and 4 bases from J, the junction contained 8 bases not matched to a gene. This CDR3 is 14 amino acids long. Germline values: CDR1 SQVTM, CDR2 ANQGSEA. Written as DNA, the CDR3 is TGCAGCGTTGGAGTGGCAGGGGGCATCACTGAAGCTTTCTTT. As protein: CSVGVAGGITEAFF.

The chain employs TRBV27 and TRBJ2-6; D gene unclear. Germline V gene sequence: CDR1 MNHEY, CDR2 SMNVEV (reference sequence). The CDR3 sequence is 14 residues long. V was cut by 10 bases and J by 7 bases, with 17 bases left in between. CDR3 sequence: CATQRGGHANVLTF. The DNA for the CDR3 is TGTGCCACCCAACGAGGCGGCCATGCCAACGTCCTGACTTTC.

This sequence joins TRBV9 and TRBJ2-1, with 8 bases aligning to TRBD2. Germline V lookup: CDR1 SGDLS, CDR2 YYNGEE. CDR3 length: 15 residues. J gave up 9 bases and V 3 bases, and 11 bases lay outside the gene matches. CDR3 residues: CASSADLTSASEQFF. CDR3 sequence (DNA): TGTGCCAGCAGCGCCGATCTGACTAGCGCTTCTGAGCAGTTCTTC.

V gene TRBV18 combines with J gene TRBJ2-7; 7 nucleotides align to TRBD1. The ends lost 0 bases at V and 3 bases at J; junction bases unmatched: 5. Germline CDR1 KGHSH, CDR2 LQKENI. The CDR3 contains 15 residues. Here the CDR3 DNA reads TGTGCCAGCTCACCACCAGGGGGCAATGGCTACGAGCAGTACTTC. This gives the protein CASSPPGGNGYEQYF.

The V call is TRBV6-6, the J call TRBJ2-7; TRBD2 aligns across 8 bases. From germline, CDR1 is MNHNY and CDR2 SVGAGI (reference sequence). The CDR3 has 16 amino acids. V lost 4 bases to trimming and J lost 3 bases; unmatched junction nucleotides: 11. Here the CDR3 reads CASSSTRGGMNYEQYF. In DNA, the CDR3 is TGTGCCAGCAGTTCCACCCGGGGGGGAATGAACTACGAGCAGTACTTC.

This clone was observed once. The chain carries TRBV10-2 and TRBJ1-1; D may be TRBD1 (6 bases). The CDR3 is 16 amino acids. The germline V and J ends were trimmed by 4 bases and 3 bases, with 18 bases remaining between them. Germline assignment: CDR1 WSHSY and CDR2 SAAADI. The CDR3 reads CASSAGEGGQDTEAFF. The CDR3 nucleotides are TGCGCCAGCAGTGCAGGGGAGGGGGGGCAGGACACTGAAGCTTTCTTT.

The chain is built from TRBV7-2 and TRBJ2-5; TRBD2 matches 7 bases. V lost 2 bases to trimming and J lost 3 bases; unmatched junction nucleotides: 12. Germline lookup yields CDR1 SGHTA and CDR2 FQGNSA. The CDR3 consists of 17 residues. The CDR3 DNA sequence: TGTGCCAGCAGCTTATTTGGTCTCGGGGACTACAAAGAGACCCAGTACTTC. Encoded protein: CASSLFGLGDYKETQYF.

The J gene is TRBJ1-2, the V gene TRBV5-1; a weak D match, TRBD1 (5 bases). This CDR3 has 15 amino acids. Germline V CDR1 and CDR2: SGHRS, YFSETQ. The V end was cut by 0 bases, the J end by 4 bases, with 13 bases between. In DNA form, the CDR3 reads TGCGCCAGCAGCTTGGGGGGGACTGGCGCCTATGGCTACACCTTC. This sequence encodes CASSLGGTGAYGYTF.

This clone was counted only a few times. This rearrangement joins TRBV29-1 to TRBJ1-4; 7 positions match TRBD1. Unmatched junction bases numbered 15, after V lost 7 bases and J lost 4 bases. Germline loops: CDR1 SQVTM, CDR2 ANQGSEA. The CDR3 loop spans 16 amino acids. Here the CDR3 reads CSGPRRRGNDNEKLFF. The CDR3 coding sequence is TGCAGCGGCCCTCGGCGCAGGGGGAACGATAATGAAAAACTGTTTTTT. The full variable domain, with the rest looked up from reference TRBV29-1 and TRBJ1-4, is SAVISQKPSRDICQRGTSLTIQCQVDSQVTMMFWYRQQPGQSLTLIATANQGSEATYESGFVIDKFPISRPNLTFSTLTVSNMSPEDSSIYLCSGPRRRGNDNEKLFFGSGTQLSVL.

The genes are TRBV13 and TRBJ2-2, with no clear D. CDR1 and CDR2 (germline): PRHDT, FYEKMQ (reference sequence). The CDR3 is made up of 14 amino acids. V dropped 5 bases and J dropped 1 base, with 8 bases sitting between them. The CDR3 protein is CASSPSQNTGELFF. The CDR3 nucleotides are TGTGCCAGCAGCCCGTCACAGAACACCGGGGAGCTGTTTTTT.

This clone was found once. This chain joins TRBV10-3 and TRBJ2-3; 13 bases match TRBD2. Germline assignment: CDR1 ENHRY and CDR2 SYGVKD. The J segment lost 1 base and the V segment lost 6 bases, leaving 10 bases of the junction unmatched. The CDR3 covers 18 residues. CDR3 loop: CAISVLAGGIVGTDTQYF. CDR3 DNA sequence: TGTGCCATCAGCGTACTAGCGGGAGGGATTGTCGGCACAGATACGCAGTATTTT.

This clone was found a few times. This sequence joins TRBV6-5 and TRBJ1-2, with D perhaps matching TRBD1 (5 bases). Germline V lookup: CDR1 MNHEY, CDR2 SVGAGI. Trimming removed 6 bases from V and 8 bases from J, with 16 bases in between. This CDR3 is 13 amino acids long. The CDR3 sequence: CASRGGGNGGYTF. CDR3 DNA: TGTGCCAGCAGGGGCGGGGGTAATGGCGGCTACACCTTC.

The chain carries TRBV2 and TRBJ2-2; possibly TRBD2 for D (6 bases). Germline CDR1 is SNHLY and CDR2 is FYNNEI. V dropped 6 bases and J dropped 3 bases, with 11 bases sitting between them. CDR3 length equals 14 residues. The CDR3 nucleotides read TGTGCCAGCAGGGGAGGACTTTACACCGGGGAGCTGTTTTTT. This translates into CASRGGLYTGELFF.

The chain is built from TRBV7-9 and TRBJ2-1, with no clear D. This CDR3 has 16 residues. Per germline, CDR1 SEHNR and CDR2 FQNEAQ (reference sequence). Trimming took off 5 bases at V and 0 bases at J, with 14 bases between the two ends. The CDR3 spells CASSEWLSSSYNEQFF. CDR3 nucleotides: TGTGCCAGCAGCGAATGGCTTTCTAGCTCCTACAATGAGCAGTTCTTC.

This sequence joins TRBV5-1 and TRBJ2-1; 7 bases align to TRBD2. There are 15 residues in the CDR3. The V and J ends lost 0 bases and 8 bases, in that order; junction bases with no gene match: 8. Germline CDR1 SGHRS, CDR2 YFSETQ. CDR3 sequence reads: CASSLGGGSMDEQFF. CDR3 sequence (DNA): TGCGCCAGCAGCTTGGGGGGCGGGAGTATGGATGAGCAGTTCTTC.

The V call is TRBV9, the J call TRBJ2-3; 8 nucleotides align to TRBD1. Germline V gene sequence: CDR1 SGDLS, CDR2 YYNGEE. V dropped 4 bases and J dropped 1; count of bases not matched to a gene: 14. The CDR3 covers 18 residues. The CDR3 is CASSHTSTGTGGTDTQYF. CDR3 coding DNA: TGTGCCAGCAGCCACACATCCACCGGGACAGGAGGCACAGATACGCAGTATTTT.

The chain is built from TRBV7-2 and TRBJ1-6; the D is unclear. The germline CDR1 and CDR2 sequences are SGHTA and FQGNSA. With 3 bases removed from V and 7 bases from J, the gap between germline ends came to 10 bases. This CDR3 contains 14 residues. The CDR3 sequence is CASSFQEGNSPLHF. DNA for the CDR3: TGTGCCAGCAGCTTTCAAGAGGGAAATTCACCCCTCCACTTT.

A few counts support this clone. The rearrangement uses TRBV4-1 and TRBJ1-1; TRBD1 matches 7 bases. CDR1 MGHRA and CDR2 YSYEKL come from the germline V gene. J gave up 9 bases and V 0 bases, and 4 bases lay outside the gene matches. This CDR3 is 13 amino acids long. The CDR3 is CASSQDWGQQAFF. For the CDR3, the DNA is TGCGCCAGCAGCCAAGATTGGGGACAGCAAGCTTTCTTT.

Turning to this clone: In the same sample, other DNA sequences code for this CDR3. The CDR3 bases are TGTGCCAGCAGTGCGACACGGGAGACCCAGTACTTC. It encodes CASSATRETQYF. The rearrangement joins TRBV27 to TRBJ2-5; no clear D. The V gene's germline CDR1 is MNHEY and CDR2 SMNVEV (reference sequence). The length of the CDR3 is 12 residues. The V end lost 5 bases, the J end lost 5 bases, and 9 bases lay between the germline ends.

The chain couples TRBV7-9 to TRBJ1-6; 7 bases line up with TRBD1. V shed 5 bases and J 9 bases; nucleotides not matched to a gene: 10. CDR3 length: 15 residues. Germline CDR1 and CDR2: SEHNR and FQNEAQ (reference sequence). This CDR3 reads CASSPAGGDLSPLHF. CDR3 nucleotides: TGTGCCAGCAGCCCAGCAGGGGGTGATCTTTCACCCCTCCACTTT.

This sequence joins TRBV2 and TRBJ1-2, with D possibly being TRBD1 (5 bases). The V end was cut by 7 bases, the J end by 1 base, with 16 bases between. Germline V CDR1 and CDR2: SNHLY, FYNNEI. This CDR3 has 15 amino acids. CDR3 amino acids: CASKTAPTSNYGYTF. As DNA, the CDR3 is TGTGCCAGCAAGACAGCACCAACAAGTAACTATGGCTACACCTTC.